These 17 T cell receptor beta chains were all obtained from the same sample, sequenced in a study of T cells in Graves' hyperthyroidism and ophthalmopathy. TCR beta CDR3 regions were amplified from RNA. The HTBI primer set served for first-round RT-PCR of the TCR CDR3. TCRdb called the multiplex PCR reads again in MiXCR, with one record for every CDR3 protein. The repertoire holds 350,000 or so distinct CDR3 sequences, with about 20% as singletons. The sequenced sample consisted of blood. These receptors came from a woman between 45 and 65 years old with Graves' hyperthyroidism.

J is TRBJ1-6 and V is TRBV6-5; weak D call: TRBD1 (5 bases). V lost 2 bases, J lost 0 bases, and 8 bases lay in between. The germline V gene has CDR1 MNHEY and CDR2 SVGAGI. The CDR3 consists of 16 residues. In nucleotides, the CDR3 is TGTGCCAGCAGTTACGAGGGGAGCTCCTATAATTCACCCCTCCACTTT. Protein: CASSYEGSSYNSPLHF.

This clonotype was detected many times. The chain recombines TRBV7-9 with TRBJ2-2; no firm D call. V gave up 5 bases and J gave up 3 bases, with 10 bases separating them. The CDR3 sequence is 14 residues long. Germline assignment: CDR1 SEHNR and CDR2 FQNEAQ (reference sequence). The CDR3 region has the DNA TGTGCCAGCAGCCCACCGGCCCACACCGGGGAGCTGTTTTTT. Protein: CASSPPAHTGELFF. Complete variable domain (other parts from reference TRBV7-9 and TRBJ2-2): DTGVSQNPRHKITKRGQNVTFRCDPISEHNRLYWYRQTLGQGPEFLTYFQNEAQLEKSRLLSDRFSAERPKGSFSTLEIQRTEQGDSAMYLCASSPPAHTGELFFGEGSRLTVL.

The sample holds many counts of this clonotype. V gene TRBV2 combines with J gene TRBJ2-7; 8 nucleotides match TRBD1. Germline CDR1 reads SNHLY; CDR2 reads FYNNEI. J lost 9 bases, V lost 6 bases, and 13 bases had no gene match. This CDR3 has 14 amino acids. The CDR3, as DNA: TGTGCCAGCAGAACCGGGACAGGAGCACTGGGGCAGTACTTC. As protein: CASRTGTGALGQYF.

In this sample, this clonotype turned up a few times. Compared with germline, one end of the junction differs, possibly owing to a read error. The CDR3 reads CASGFLMSDTQYF. The CDR3 DNA is TGTGCCAGCGGCTTCCTCATGTCAGATACGCAGTATTTT. The J gene is TRBJ2-3, the V gene TRBV11-3; D call uncertain. This CDR3 has 13 amino acids. CDR1 and CDR2 (germline): SGHNT, YENEEA.

The table lists this clonotype with many counts. This chain joins TRBV3-1 and TRBJ1-1; D ambiguous. CDR3 length: 13 amino acids. Per the germline V gene, CDR1 is LGHDT and CDR2 is YNNKEL (reference sequence). Trimming shortened V by 0 bases and J by 6 bases, and 8 bases separated the two germline ends. The CDR3 DNA follows: TGTGCCAGCAGCCAAGATAGTGCTCCTGAAGCTTTCTTT. Its translation is CASSQDSAPEAFF.

The chain uses TRBV18 and TRBJ1-1; 9 bases line up with TRBD1. V shed 6 bases and J 6 bases; nucleotides not matched to a gene: 11. The CDR3 extends over 15 amino acids. Germline CDR1 KGHSH, CDR2 LQKENI. CDR3 sequence (DNA): TGTGCCAGCTCCCCCGGGACAGGGTCGCTGGCTGAAGCTTTCTTT. Translating it yields CASSPGTGSLAEAFF.

This clonotype was observed a handful of times. This chain joins TRBV19 and TRBJ2-7; D call uncertain. Per the germline V gene, CDR1 is LNHDA and CDR2 is SQIVND (reference sequence). V gave up 0 bases and J gave up 5 bases, with 17 bases separating them. The CDR3 covers 16 residues. In DNA, the CDR3 is TGTGCCAGTAGTATAGATCTTTTGGGCAGGAGCAACGAGCAGTACTTC. Its protein product is CASSIDLLGRSNEQYF.

At least ten counts were recorded for this clonotype. The chain carries TRBV2 and TRBJ1-5; 7 nucleotides agree with TRBD1. V shed 8 bases and J 3 bases; nucleotides not matched to a gene: 4. This CDR3 spans 13 amino acids. The germline V gene has CDR1 SNHLY and CDR2 FYNNEI. As DNA, the CDR3 is TGTGCCAGCGGTAGGGGGCTCAATCAGCCCCAGCATTTT. It yields the protein CASGRGLNQPQHF.

This clonotype was detected ten times or more. The rearrangement uses TRBV27 and TRBJ1-2; 8 bases line up with TRBD1. This CDR3 is built from 13 residues. Germline assignment: CDR1 MNHEY and CDR2 SMNVEV (reference sequence). After removal of 6 bases from V and 7 bases from J, the junction contained 7 bases not matched to a gene. CDR3 protein: CASRPTGVIGYTF. The CDR3 region has the DNA TGTGCCAGCAGACCGACAGGGGTGATTGGCTACACCTTC.

The rearrangement links TRBV29-1 to TRBJ1-1, with D possibly being TRBD1 (6 bases). V lost 5 bases, J lost 3 bases, and 16 bases lay in between. CDR1 and CDR2 (germline): SQVTM, ANQGSEA. The CDR3 covers 14 residues. The CDR3 spells CSVNSGAEDTEAFF. CDR3 in DNA: TGCAGCGTTAACTCAGGGGCCGAGGACACTGAAGCTTTCTTT.

Notes on this clonotype: This may arise from a read error, as a much more abundant clone is one base away. The chain is built from TRBV28 and TRBJ2-5; no firm D call. CDR1 is MDHEN, CDR2 SYDVKM, per germline. The CDR3 sequence is 13 residues long. The CDR3 DNA reads as TGTGCCAGCATCCCACGGACCCAAGAGGCCCAGTACTTC. This encodes CASIPRTQEAQYF.

A word on this clonotype: It may be a read error: a sequence one base away is much more abundant. The CDR3 DNA is TGTGCCAGCACCACAGGGATGAACACTGAAGCTTTCTTT. It codes for CASTTGMNTEAFF. The chain is built from TRBV13 and TRBJ1-1; possibly TRBD1 for D (6 bases). The germline V gene has CDR1 PRHDT and CDR2 FYEKMQ (reference sequence). CDR3 length: 13 amino acids. Trimming took off 7 bases at V and 0 bases at J, with 9 bases between the two ends.

The rearrangement joins TRBV5-1 to TRBJ2-5; 9 bases align to TRBD1. This CDR3 region has 16 residues. V gave up 4 bases and J gave up 5 bases; unmatched junction bases: 12. The V gene's germline CDR1 is SGHRS and CDR2 YFSETQ. This CDR3 reads CASSTGTGPPWETQYF. CDR3 nucleotide sequence: TGCGCCAGCAGCACCGGGACAGGGCCCCCTTGGGAGACCCAGTACTTC.

The J gene is TRBJ2-3, the V gene TRBV15; 8 nucleotides agree with TRBD2. Germline assignment: CDR1 LNHNV and CDR2 YYDKDF (reference sequence). The CDR3 spans 14 residues. Trimming cost V 6 bases and J 0 bases; bases outside gene matches: 2. CDR3 sequence (DNA): TGTGCCACCAGTGCTAGCGGGAGCACAGATACGCAGTATTTT. Translation gives CATSASGSTDTQYF.

This clonotype has a count of ten or more. The CDR3 loop reads CASSRQGDTGELFF. In DNA, the CDR3 is TGTGCCAGCAGTCGACAGGGGGACACCGGGGAGCTGTTTTTT. The genes are TRBV6-4 and TRBJ2-2; TRBD1 agrees at 9 bases. Germline assignment: CDR1 MRHNA and CDR2 SNTAGT. The CDR3 totals 14 residues. With 5 bases clipped from V and 3 bases from J, the junction kept 1 base outside the gene matches.

This clonotype was counted ten times or more. The chain combines TRBV11-2 with TRBJ2-7; D is undetermined. CDR1 and CDR2 from the germline V gene are SGHAT and FQNNGV. Trimming took off 8 bases at V and 2 bases at J, with 10 bases between the two ends. CDR3 length equals 12 residues. DNA of the CDR3: TGTGCCAGCGGCGGCTCCCCCTACGAGCAGTACGTC. Its translation is CASGGSPYEQYV.

The gene calls are TRBV9 and TRBJ1-1, with D unclear. CDR1 and CDR2 (germline): SGDLS, YYNGEE. The CDR3 spans 13 residues. Trimming took off 0 bases at V and 9 bases at J, with 12 bases between the two ends. The CDR3 region is CASSVGTGRQAFF. Written as DNA, the CDR3 is TGTGCCAGCAGCGTAGGAACGGGGAGGCAAGCTTTCTTT.